This note documents a single T cell receptor (beta chain) sequence. As yet, its antigen is unknown. Measured with immunoSEQ multiplex PCR; TCRdb has only the in-frame clones, and not every one. This table has approximately 120,000 clones, around 87% appearing once. Losses at the gene ends were 4 bases for V and 6 bases for J; bases not matched to a gene: 15. The CDR3 runs to 19 residues. Germline CDR1 MDHEN, CDR2 SYDVKM. The sample belongs to a study of T cell responses to AZD1222 COVID-19 vaccine. Overall study results and limits: Increases in Spike-specific TCR breadth and depth were seen after two AZD1222 doses. The donor cohort was predominantly white British with a female majority, and clonal diversity may have been underestimated. The span of vaccine-associated CD4 TCRs extended across spike, with dominance at 160-218 and 743-854. Nearly half of spike-specific TCRs reportedly go after variant regions that carry no mutations.

The genes are TRBV28 and TRBJ2-2; TRBD1 matches 12 bases. The receptor's source is an adult in good health. The sample in question was peripheral blood, obtained on day 0 of AZD1222 vaccination. The chain's CDR3 is CASSSPGGTGGARAGELFF. The CDR3 DNA reads as TGTGCCAGCAGTTCCCCCGGGGGGACAGGGGGCGCTCGGGCCGGGGAGCTGTTTTTT.